This T cell receptor (beta chain) was identified during a study of CD8 T cells in Susac syndrome. About the study: When blood was collected, patients with Susac syndrome were therapy-naive, were taking corticosteroids, or were receiving intravenous immunoglobulin alone.

Worth noting for this clonotype: The antigen remains unidentified.

After extraction with the RNeasy kit, about 0.45 to 1 ug of the RNA was reverse transcribed using random hexamers. TCRdb called the immunoSEQ multiplex PCR reads again in MiXCR, with one record for every CDR3 protein. This sample has roughly 88,000 distinct CDR3 sequences; roughly 95% occur once, and the top ten carry roughly 0.4%. V lost 8 bases to trimming and J lost 5 bases, with 13 bases between them. There are 12 residues in the CDR3. Regarding the study as a whole: Within total CD8+ repertoires, sixteen Susac-specific public clones were found, and within CD8+ TEMRA repertoires, several.

The authors sequenced TCR beta from blood CD8+ and CD4+ T cells. The origin of this receptor is a human donor with Susac syndrome. Source material: CD8+ T cells from PBMCs. The V gene is TRBV12-3 or TRBV12-4, the J gene TRBJ2-7; a possible D gene is TRBD2 (7 bases). The DNA for the CDR3 is TGTGCCAGCTCCCCGGGGGGCCACGAGCAGTACTTC. It is translated as CASSPGGHEQYF.